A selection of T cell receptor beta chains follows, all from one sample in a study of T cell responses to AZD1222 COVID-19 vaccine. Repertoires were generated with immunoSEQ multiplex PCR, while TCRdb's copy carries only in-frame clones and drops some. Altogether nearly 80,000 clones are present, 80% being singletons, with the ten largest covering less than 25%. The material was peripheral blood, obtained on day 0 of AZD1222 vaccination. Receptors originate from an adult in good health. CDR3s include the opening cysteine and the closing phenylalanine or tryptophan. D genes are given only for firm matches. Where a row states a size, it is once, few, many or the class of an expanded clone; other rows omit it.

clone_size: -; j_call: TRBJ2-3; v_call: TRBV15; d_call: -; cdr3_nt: TGTGCCACCGGGGAGACAGATACGCAGTATTTT; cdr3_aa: CATGETDTQYF
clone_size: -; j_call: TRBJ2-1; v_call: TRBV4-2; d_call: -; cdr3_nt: TGTGCCAGCAGCCAGGAGGGACAGTGGCAGTTCTTC; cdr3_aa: CASSQEGQWQFF
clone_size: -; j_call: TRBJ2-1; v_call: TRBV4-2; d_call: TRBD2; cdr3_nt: TGTGCCAGCAGCCAAGGCACTAGCGGGAGTAATGAGCAGTTCTTC; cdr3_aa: CASSQGTSGSNEQFF
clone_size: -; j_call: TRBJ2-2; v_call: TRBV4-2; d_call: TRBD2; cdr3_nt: TGTGCCAGCAGCCACCTAGCGGGTTCCGGGGAGCTGTTTTTT; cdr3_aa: CASSHLAGSGELFF
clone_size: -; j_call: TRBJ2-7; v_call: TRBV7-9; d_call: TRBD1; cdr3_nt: TGTGCCAGCAGCCCGGGACAGGGATACGAGCAGTACTTC; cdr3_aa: CASSPGQGYEQYF
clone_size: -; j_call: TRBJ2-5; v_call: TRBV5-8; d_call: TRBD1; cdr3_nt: TGTGCCAGCAGCTTGTACGGGACAGCGAAAGAGACCCAGTACTTC; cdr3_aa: CASSLYGTAKETQYF
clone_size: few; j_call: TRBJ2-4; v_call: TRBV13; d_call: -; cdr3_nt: TGTGCCAGCAGCCCACGGACAGGGAGGGAGTGGGCGGCCAAAAACATTCAGTACTTC; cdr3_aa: CASSPRTGREWAAKNIQYF
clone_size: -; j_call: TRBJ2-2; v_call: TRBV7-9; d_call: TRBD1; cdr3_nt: TGTGCCAGCAGCTCCCGGGACAGGTCCACCGGGGAGCTGTTTTTT; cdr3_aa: CASSSRDRSTGELFF
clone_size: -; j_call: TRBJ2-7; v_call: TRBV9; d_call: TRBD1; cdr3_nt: TGTGCCAGCAGCGCCGGACAGGGGTTAGACGAGCAGTACTTC; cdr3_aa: CASSAGQGLDEQYF
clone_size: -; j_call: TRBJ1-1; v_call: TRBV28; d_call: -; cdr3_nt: TGTGCCAGCAGTTTATTGGCAGGGAAGGGGACGGACGCTGAAGCTTTCTTT; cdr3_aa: CASSLLAGKGTDAEAFF
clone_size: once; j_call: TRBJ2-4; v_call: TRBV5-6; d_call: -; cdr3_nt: TGTGCCAGCAGCTACGGGACGTTTCTCCGGAGGGACATTCAGTACTTC; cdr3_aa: CASSYGTFLRRDIQYF
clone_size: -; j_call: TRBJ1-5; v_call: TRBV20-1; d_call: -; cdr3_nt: TGCAGTGCTCCCGGAAACAGTGCCCAGCATTTT; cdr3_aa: CSAPGNSAQHF
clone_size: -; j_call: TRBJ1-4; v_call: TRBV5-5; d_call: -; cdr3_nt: TGTGCCAGCAGCTTGGAACAGGGATCTAATGAAAAACTGTTTTTT; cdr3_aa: CASSLEQGSNEKLFF
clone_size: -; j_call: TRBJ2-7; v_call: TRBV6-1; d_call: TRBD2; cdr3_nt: TGTGCCAGCAGTGGTGGGGGAGGGGCCATGGTCTACGAGCAGTACTTC; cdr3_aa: CASSGGGGAMVYEQYF
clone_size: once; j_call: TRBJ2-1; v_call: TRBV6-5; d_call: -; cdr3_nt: TGTGCCAGCAGTCTCACTCAGGGGCGTGAGCAGTTCTTC; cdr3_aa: CASSLTQGREQFF
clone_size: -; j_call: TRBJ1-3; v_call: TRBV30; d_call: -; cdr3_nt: TGTGCCTGGAGCCGGGGAGAAGTTGGAAACACCATATATTTT; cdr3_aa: CAWSRGEVGNTIYF
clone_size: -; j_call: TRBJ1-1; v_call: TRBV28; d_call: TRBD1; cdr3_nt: TGTGCCAGCAGTAAGGGACAGGGAGTTGAAGCTTTCTTT; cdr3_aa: CASSKGQGVEAFF
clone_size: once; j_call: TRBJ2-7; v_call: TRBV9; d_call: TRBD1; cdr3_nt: TGTGCCAGCAGCGTAGCGGGACAGGGTTACGAGCAGTACTTC; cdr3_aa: CASSVAGQGYEQYF
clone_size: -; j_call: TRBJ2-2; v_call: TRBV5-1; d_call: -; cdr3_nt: TGCGCCAGCAGCACTGGACAGCTTACCGGGGAGCTGTTTTTT; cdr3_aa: CASSTGQLTGELFF
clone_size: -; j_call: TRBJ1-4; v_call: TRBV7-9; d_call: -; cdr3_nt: TGTGCCAGCAGCCCACCGAGCCCTAATGAAAAACTGTTTTTT; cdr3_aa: CASSPPSPNEKLFF
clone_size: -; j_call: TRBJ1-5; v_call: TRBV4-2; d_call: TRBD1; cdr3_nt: TGTGCCAGCAGCCAGGCGGACAGGGAGTTTTATCAGCCCCAGCATTTT; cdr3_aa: CASSQADREFYQPQHF
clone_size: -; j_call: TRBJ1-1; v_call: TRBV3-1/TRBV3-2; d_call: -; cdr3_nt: TGTGCCAGCAGCCTTGTTGGAGGGAAAAGCACTGAAGCTTTCTTT; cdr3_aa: CASSLVGGKSTEAFF
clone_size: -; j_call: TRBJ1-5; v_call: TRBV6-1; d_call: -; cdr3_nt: TGTGCCAGCAGTGAATTACGGAATCAGCCCCAGCATTTT; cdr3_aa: CASSELRNQPQHF
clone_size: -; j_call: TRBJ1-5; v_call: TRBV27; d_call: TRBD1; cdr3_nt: TGTGCCAGCAGTTCCGCAGGGGGAGGACAGCCCCAGCATTTT; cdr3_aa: CASSSAGGGQPQHF
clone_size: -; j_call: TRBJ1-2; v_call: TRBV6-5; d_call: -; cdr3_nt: TGTGCCAGCACACCAGGCGATTATGGCTACACCTTC; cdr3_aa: CASTPGDYGYTF
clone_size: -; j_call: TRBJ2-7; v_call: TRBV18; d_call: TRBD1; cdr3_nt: TGTGCCAGCTCACCACGGGGGACAGGGGAGGGCTACGAGCAGTACTTC; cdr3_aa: CASSPRGTGEGYEQYF
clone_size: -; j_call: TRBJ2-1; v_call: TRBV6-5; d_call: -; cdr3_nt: TGTGCCAGCAGTTACTCGGCAGATTACAATGAGCAGTTCTTC; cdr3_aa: CASSYSADYNEQFF
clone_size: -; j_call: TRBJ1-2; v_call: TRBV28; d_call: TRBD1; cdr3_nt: TGTGCCAGCAGTGAACAAACCGGGACAGGGATAAGAGGCTACACCTTC; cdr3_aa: CASSEQTGTGIRGYTF
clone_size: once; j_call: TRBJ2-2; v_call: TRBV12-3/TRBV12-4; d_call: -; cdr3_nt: TGTGCCAGCAGTTTAGTCTCCGGCGGGGAGCTGTTTTTT; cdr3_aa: CASSLVSGGELFF
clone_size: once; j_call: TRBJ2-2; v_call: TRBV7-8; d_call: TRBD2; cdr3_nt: TGTGCCAGCAGCTTAGCAGGGACTAGTCTCACCGGGGAGCTGTTTTTT; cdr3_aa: CASSLAGTSLTGELFF
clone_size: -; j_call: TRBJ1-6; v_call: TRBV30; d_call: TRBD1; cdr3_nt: TGTGCCTGGGACAGGGGGCACCATAATTCACCCCTCCACTTT; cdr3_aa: CAWDRGHHNSPLHF
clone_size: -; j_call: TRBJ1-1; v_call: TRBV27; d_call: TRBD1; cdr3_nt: TGTGCCAGCAGGCCGACAGGGGCGGACACTGAAGCTTTCTTT; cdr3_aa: CASRPTGADTEAFF
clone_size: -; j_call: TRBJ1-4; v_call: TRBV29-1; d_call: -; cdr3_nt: TGCAGCGTTGAAGGAGGAGGGAATGAGAACTGGAATGAAAAACTGTTTTTT; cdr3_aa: CSVEGGGNENWNEKLFF
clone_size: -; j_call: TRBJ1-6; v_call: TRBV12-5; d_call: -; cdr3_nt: TGTGCTAGTGGTTCTGAGCTCAATCGATATAATTCACCCCTCCACTTT; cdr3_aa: CASGSELNRYNSPLHF
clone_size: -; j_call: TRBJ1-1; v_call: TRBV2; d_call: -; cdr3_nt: TGTGCCACCGAAGGAGAGATGAACACTGAAGCTTTCTTT; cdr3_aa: CATEGEMNTEAFF
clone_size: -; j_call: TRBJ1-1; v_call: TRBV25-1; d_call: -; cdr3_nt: TGTGCCAGCAGGGACACCATGGACACTGAAGCTTTCTTT; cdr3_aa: CASRDTMDTEAFF
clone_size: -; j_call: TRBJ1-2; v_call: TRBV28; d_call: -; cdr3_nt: TGTGCCAGCAGTTTTGGTGGCAGCGGCTACACCTTC; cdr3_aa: CASSFGGSGYTF
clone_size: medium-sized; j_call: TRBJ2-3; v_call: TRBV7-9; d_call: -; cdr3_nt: TGTGCCAGCAGCTTAGGAAGGGCGGGCGCCCGCACAGATACGCAGTATTTT; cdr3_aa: CASSLGRAGARTDTQYF
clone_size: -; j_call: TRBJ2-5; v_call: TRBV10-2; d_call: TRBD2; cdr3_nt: TGCGCCAGCAGTGATGCGGCTAGCGGATTCCAAGAGACCCAGTACTTC; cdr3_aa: CASSDAASGFQETQYF
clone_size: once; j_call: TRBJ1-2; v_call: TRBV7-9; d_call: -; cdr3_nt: TGTGCCAGCAGCTACGGGGACCAATCAGGGGGCTACACCTTC; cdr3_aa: CASSYGDQSGGYTF
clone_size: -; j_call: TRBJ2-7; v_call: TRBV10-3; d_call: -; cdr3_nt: TGTGCCGCGGGCCCGGGGGGCGGCGAGCAGTACTTC; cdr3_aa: CAAGPGGGEQYF